This T cell receptor beta chain came from a study of glioma-infiltrating T cells. Study context: Target coverage was about 4- to 11-fold for about a million blood T cells.

Details on this clonotype: Its antigen is still unknown.

Using RNA template, CDR3s of TCR alpha and beta were amplified with iRepertoire arm-PCR. One entry per CDR3 protein, called by TCRdb with MiXCR from the multiplex PCR reads. This sample has more than 300,000 distinct CDR3 sequences, with more than 35% found just once. With 2 bases removed from V and 0 bases from J, the gap between germline ends came to 6 bases. This CDR3 is built from 13 residues. Germline V gives CDR1 SQVTM, CDR2 ANQGSEA. Study results and limitations: Signature shared blood CDR3 motifs were enriched in low-divergence and depleted in high-divergence patients. Gliomas, especially low-grade, showed above-expected tissue-blood divergence; non-neoplastic patients showed below.

Sequences were obtained from glioma tissue, nonneoplastic brain tissue, or PBMCs (not recorded which). The chain couples TRBV29-1 to TRBJ2-3; no reliable D call. This receptor was obtained from a human donor with low-grade glioma or glioblastoma, undergoing nonglioma brain surgery, or in good health (not recorded which). CDR3 in DNA: TGCAGCGTTGAAAGTTATAGCACAGATACGCAGTATTTT. It codes for CSVESYSTDTQYF.